One and the same sample provided the 8 T cell receptor beta chains below, sequenced in a study of CD8+ T cells in alopecia areata. Treatment of the sample: oral pan-JAK inhibitor, 5-10 mg twice daily. Isolated RNA was reverse transcribed into cDNA used as the sequencing template. Method: immunoSEQ multiplex PCR; TCRdb's copy keeps in-frame clones and lacks some. The sample has 200,000 to 250,000 clones, 66% seen once; the top ten hold 0.95% to 1.5%. This material consisted of CD4+ T cells sorted from blood, taken at approximately week 44, from a patient treated with tofacitinib. Source of these receptors: a human donor with alopecia areata.

The rearrangement links TRBV30 to TRBJ2-1; 10 bases align to TRBD2. V lost 5 bases to trimming and J lost 8 bases; unmatched junction nucleotides: 9. This CDR3 spans 14 amino acids. The germline V gene encodes CDR1 GTSNPN and CDR2 SVGIG (reference sequence). CDR3 sequence reads: CAWGERGGRYEQFF. DNA of the CDR3: TGTGCCTGGGGAGAGCGGGGGGGCCGTTATGAGCAGTTCTTC.

To note about this clone: The same CDR3 is also encoded by other DNA sequences in this sample. The V call is TRBV2, the J call TRBJ1-5, with D uncertain. V lost 6 bases and J lost 1, with 7 bases in between. Germline V gene sequence: CDR1 SNHLY, CDR2 FYNNEI. This CDR3 is 13 amino acids long. The CDR3: CASRDGSNQPQHF. In DNA, the CDR3 is TGTGCCAGCAGGGATGGGAGCAATCAGCCCCAGCATTTT.

V and J are TRBV6-1 and TRBJ1-6, with a possible D match to TRBD1 (5 bases). Trimming took 0 bases from V and 9 from J, leaving 18 bases between them. Germline lookup yields CDR1 MNHNS and CDR2 SASEGT. The CDR3 covers 17 residues. CDR3 sequence (DNA): TGTGCCAGCAGTGAAGCTCGACAGCATCCTATAATTTCACCCCTCCACTTT. It specifies CASSEARQHPIISPLHF.

In its sample, this clone was seen a few times. This chain joins TRBV7-8 and TRBJ2-7; possible D gene TRBD2, 5 bases. V gave up 5 bases and J gave up 7 bases, with 18 bases separating them. This CDR3 has 14 residues. Germline V gives CDR1 SGHVS, CDR2 FQNEAQ. CDR3 region: CASSQGPLRGEQYF. CDR3 bases: TGTGCCAGCAGCCAAGGGCCTCTCCGAGGGGAGCAGTACTTC.

V is TRBV6-1 and J is TRBJ2-3; D may be TRBD2 (5 bases). The CDR3 has 14 residues. The germline V and J ends were trimmed by 4 bases and 0 bases, with 8 bases remaining between them. Germline loops: CDR1 MNHNS, CDR2 SASEGT. The CDR3 sequence is CASSARTSTDTQYF. In nucleotides, the CDR3 is TGTGCCAGCAGTGCGAGGACTAGCACAGATACGCAGTATTTT.

The gene calls are TRBV19 and TRBJ1-2; 7 bases map to TRBD1. The CDR3 length is 13 residues. The junction had 11 bases not matched to a gene; V was cut back by 8 bases and J by 8 bases. Germline-derived CDR1 and CDR2 are LNHDA and SQIVND (reference sequence). In nucleotides, the CDR3 is TGTGCCAGTTCTTTTGACAGGGCTGTCGGCTACACCTTC. It specifies CASSFDRAVGYTF.

This clone was observed a few times. The chain couples TRBV2 to TRBJ2-3, with unresolved D. V was cut by 2 bases and J by 4 bases, with 10 bases left in between. CDR3 length: 14 residues. In germline, CDR1 is SNHLY, CDR2 FYNNEI. In nucleotides, the CDR3 is TGTGCCAGCAGTGAAAGGCAGGTCCCAGATACGCAGTATTTT. It is translated as CASSERQVPDTQYF.

J is TRBJ1-1 and V is TRBV11-2; D perhaps matches TRBD1 (5 bases). There are 14 residues in the CDR3. Germline CDR1 SGHAT, CDR2 FQNNGV. Trimming shortened V by 7 bases and J by 2 bases, and 14 bases separated the two germline ends. CDR3 DNA: TGTGCCAGCACCGAAAGACAGCCAAACACTGAAGCTTTCTTT. Translating gives CASTERQPNTEAFF.